These T cell receptor beta chains were read from a single sample in a study of T cell responses to AZD1222 COVID-19 vaccine. The protocol was immunoSEQ multiplex PCR, while the TCRdb copy is restricted to in-frame clones and leaves out a portion. The top ten clones hold roughly 25% of a sample with approximately 45,000 clones, around 88% of them seen once. The material was peripheral blood, obtained 28 days after the second AZD1222 dose. The source is an adult who received the AZD1222 COVID-19 vaccine. The CDR3 runs from the conserved cysteine through the conserved F or W. D genes are given only for firm matches.

cdr3_aa: CASSLVATEAFF
v_call: TRBV12-3/TRBV12-4
j_call: TRBJ1-1
d_call: NA

cdr3_aa: CAIASSMTDGYTF
v_call: TRBV10-3
j_call: TRBJ1-2
d_call: NA

cdr3_aa: CATSRDLASGQGLNEKLFF
v_call: TRBV15
j_call: TRBJ1-4
d_call: TRBD1

cdr3_aa: CASSPALGGTYEQFF
v_call: TRBV3-1/TRBV3-2
j_call: TRBJ2-1
d_call: NA

cdr3_aa: CASSGEQRYTEAFF
v_call: TRBV2
j_call: TRBJ1-1
d_call: NA

cdr3_aa: CASSLRDVEDTQYF
v_call: TRBV7-8
j_call: TRBJ2-3
d_call: NA

cdr3_aa: CASSWGPGGLNTEAFF
v_call: TRBV7-2
j_call: TRBJ1-1
d_call: TRBD1

cdr3_aa: CAISEWVDTGELFF
v_call: TRBV10-3
j_call: TRBJ2-2
d_call: NA

cdr3_aa: CASSGGGAAYNEQFF
v_call: TRBV19
j_call: TRBJ2-1
d_call: TRBD2

cdr3_aa: CASSYIPGQGFNTGELFF
v_call: TRBV6-2/TRBV6-3
j_call: TRBJ2-2
d_call: TRBD1

cdr3_aa: CASRSPGQGRLPDTQYF
v_call: TRBV2
j_call: TRBJ2-3
d_call: TRBD1

cdr3_aa: CASSQEGLAGVEQYF
v_call: TRBV6-6
j_call: TRBJ2-7
d_call: TRBD2

cdr3_aa: CASRLRFGPDTQYF
v_call: TRBV5-1
j_call: TRBJ2-3
d_call: NA

cdr3_aa: CASSQDRRLGETQYF
v_call: TRBV4-2
j_call: TRBJ2-5
d_call: NA

cdr3_aa: CASSQGIGLVDEQYF
v_call: TRBV4-3
j_call: TRBJ2-7
d_call: NA

cdr3_aa: CASHTGQSETQYF
v_call: TRBV5-1
j_call: TRBJ2-5
d_call: NA

cdr3_aa: CASSLKGQRIREQFF
v_call: TRBV5-4
j_call: TRBJ2-1
d_call: TRBD1

cdr3_aa: CASTGGMNTEAFF
v_call: TRBV2
j_call: TRBJ1-1
d_call: NA

cdr3_aa: CAWSTGGRSPLHF
v_call: TRBV30
j_call: TRBJ1-6
d_call: NA

cdr3_aa: CASSVTDNTEAFF
v_call: TRBV9
j_call: TRBJ1-1
d_call: NA

cdr3_aa: CASNPRGAAGANVLTF
v_call: TRBV27
j_call: TRBJ2-6
d_call: NA

cdr3_aa: CATPGGLHTTGDTQYF
v_call: TRBV10-1
j_call: TRBJ2-3
d_call: NA

cdr3_aa: CSASWGNEQYF
v_call: TRBV20-1
j_call: TRBJ2-7
d_call: NA

cdr3_aa: CATSRAATQYEQYF
v_call: TRBV15
j_call: TRBJ2-7
d_call: NA

cdr3_aa: CASSHPRTGGAYEQYF
v_call: TRBV6-2/TRBV6-3
j_call: TRBJ2-7
d_call: TRBD1

cdr3_aa: CASTETTGIGNTIYF
v_call: TRBV6-1
j_call: TRBJ1-3
d_call: TRBD1

cdr3_aa: CATLTAISGNTIYF
v_call: TRBV6-1
j_call: TRBJ1-3
d_call: NA

cdr3_aa: CASSLGSANYGYTF
v_call: TRBV5-8
j_call: TRBJ1-2
d_call: NA

cdr3_aa: CASSQETGGMNTEAFF
v_call: TRBV4-1
j_call: TRBJ1-1
d_call: NA

cdr3_aa: CASSDPRDATRAQYF
v_call: TRBV6-1
j_call: TRBJ2-3
d_call: NA

cdr3_aa: CASSVEGGEDNEQFF
v_call: TRBV9
j_call: TRBJ2-1
d_call: NA

cdr3_aa: CASSLPGQGAYGYTF
v_call: TRBV19
j_call: TRBJ1-2
d_call: TRBD1

cdr3_aa: CASSYNTPYEQYF
v_call: TRBV12-3/TRBV12-4
j_call: TRBJ2-7
d_call: NA

cdr3_aa: CASSEIRGDTQYF
v_call: TRBV6-1
j_call: TRBJ2-3
d_call: NA

cdr3_aa: CASSVEGLYNEQFF
v_call: TRBV9
j_call: TRBJ2-1
d_call: NA

cdr3_aa: CASSRGTGLANTEAFF
v_call: TRBV18
j_call: TRBJ1-1
d_call: TRBD1

cdr3_aa: CATSRPPPGQRRINEQFF
v_call: TRBV15
j_call: TRBJ2-1
d_call: NA

cdr3_aa: CAWSRTSGRQETQYF
v_call: TRBV30
j_call: TRBJ2-5
d_call: TRBD2

cdr3_aa: CASSLGLAGEAGELFF
v_call: TRBV5-1
j_call: TRBJ2-2
d_call: TRBD2

cdr3_aa: CATKDRGETQYF
v_call: TRBV10-2
j_call: TRBJ2-5
d_call: TRBD1

cdr3_aa: CASSPWTDYNSPLHF
v_call: TRBV7-9
j_call: TRBJ1-6
d_call: NA

cdr3_aa: CASSADGRATDTQYF
v_call: TRBV6-4
j_call: TRBJ2-3
d_call: TRBD2

cdr3_aa: CASSPQPGHDEQYF
v_call: TRBV5-1
j_call: TRBJ2-7
d_call: NA

cdr3_aa: CASSVGGRQETQYF
v_call: TRBV9
j_call: TRBJ2-5
d_call: NA

cdr3_aa: CASSLQGGRQGGANVLTF
v_call: TRBV5-1
j_call: TRBJ2-6
d_call: TRBD2

cdr3_aa: CASSQEGSSGGYNEQFF
v_call: TRBV4-2
j_call: TRBJ2-1
d_call: TRBD2

cdr3_aa: CASSAGHSGNYGYTF
v_call: TRBV9
j_call: TRBJ1-2
d_call: NA